This T cell receptor beta chain was sequenced for a study of pediatric ulcerative colitis. The CDR3 loop spans 14 amino acids. The germline V gene has CDR1 ENHRY and CDR2 SYGVKD. V lost 6 bases to trimming and J lost 7 bases; unmatched junction nucleotides: 5. Sequenced by immunoSEQ multiplex PCR; TCRdb stores in-frame clones only, minus some. The sample contains about 64,000 clones, 70% to 90% of which appear only once. The sequence came from a boy between 5 and 17 years old with severe ulcerative colitis. Sequenced input: blood. The rearrangement joins TRBV10-3 to TRBJ2-1; 11 bases map to TRBD2. CDR3 protein: CAIRGSGRGNEQFF. The CDR3 bases are TGTGCCATCAGGGGTAGCGGGAGGGGAAATGAGCAGTTCTTC.